The rows below give T cell receptor beta chains drawn from one sample of a study. Via MiXCR, TCRdb re-called the 5' RACE reads, giving one row per CDR3 protein. Of around 30,000 distinct CDR3 sequences listed, 20% to 30% are singletons. Sequenced material: naive CD4+ T cells sorted from a lymph node. These TCRs come from a female donor with breast cancer. CDR3s include the opening cysteine and the closing phenylalanine or tryptophan.

v_call	j_call	cdr3_aa
TRBV9	TRBJ1-6	CASSVGAGSSYNSPLHF
TRBV28	TRBJ2-3	CASGLTSGEDRISTDTQYF
TRBV20-1	TRBJ2-1	CSAMREPRGEQFF
TRBV4-2	TRBJ2-2	CASSQGQGGFDGELFF
TRBV27	TRBJ2-7	CASSLGDRAEQYF
TRBV7-3	TRBJ1-6	CASSRGTGTSWPLHF
TRBV27	TRBJ2-2	CASSYPGGTGELLF
TRBV4-2	TRBJ2-5	CASGKPGRPQETQYF
TRBV3-1	TRBJ1-5	CASSQDPHQPQHF
TRBV11-1	TRBJ2-5	CASSFGSGKGKETQYF
TRBV5-1	TRBJ1-2	CASSPTGADGYTF
TRBV4-1	TRBJ1-2	CASSQTWGTVYGYTF
TRBV5-1	TRBJ2-2	CASSLSYRGSGELFF
TRBV20-1	TRBJ2-7	CSASPQSYKQYF
TRBV20-1	TRBJ2-3	CSADLRGTDTQYF
TRBV5-4	TRBJ1-1	CASSFVDVMNTEAFF
TRBV12-3/TRBV12-4	TRBJ2-5	CASSTLQVQETQYF
TRBV7-8	TRBJ2-2	CAGSLVVRTMFPGELFF
TRBV24-1	TRBJ2-4	CATSDTRGGDIQYF
TRBV29-1	TRBJ2-3	CNGLAGEDTQYF
TRBV7-2	TRBJ2-3	CASSPLTPDTQYF
TRBV5-1	TRBJ1-6	CASSLAGTQNSPLHF
TRBV27	TRBJ2-1	CASSKGLAGYSYNEQFF
TRBV10-3	TRBJ1-2	CAISGYRDTDNYGYTF
TRBV6-6	TRBJ2-1	CASSLFLAGGLYNEQFF
TRBV7-6	TRBJ1-5	CASSLTGPNQPQHF
TRBV28	TRBJ2-1	CASSFRGHMYNEQFF
TRBV5-4	TRBJ2-6	CASSLRAGANVLTF
TRBV10-3	TRBJ1-5	CAIRSDSNQPQHF
TRBV27	TRBJ2-5	CASSLTGETQYF
TRBV7-2	TRBJ2-7	CASSLARREPSYEQYF
TRBV7-9	TRBJ1-5	CASSLEGYNQPQHF
TRBV5-1	TRBJ1-2	CASSRGDNAGYTF
TRBV24-1	TRBJ1-2	CATSVAGDIQNGYTF
TRBV6-2/TRBV6-3	TRBJ2-5	CASIPRQAGNQETQYF
TRBV6-5	TRBJ2-7	CASRPGWGEIEQYF
TRBV5-1	TRBJ1-1	CASSLWDRNTEAFF
TRBV4-1	TRBJ2-7	CASSQATTSDQYF
TRBV6-5	TRBJ1-4	CASSESGATNEKLFF
TRBV5-4	TRBJ2-3	CASSLGLTDTQYF
TRBV12-3/TRBV12-4	TRBJ2-1	CASSPGTNYNEQFF
TRBV5-6	TRBJ2-2	CASSFVQNTGELFF
TRBV5-6	TRBJ2-2	CASSFLAGRTGELFF